Shown below are 22 T cell receptor beta chains from a single sample sequenced in a study of blood T cell repertoires in COVID-19. The protocol was immunoSEQ multiplex PCR, while the TCRdb copy is restricted to in-frame clones and leaves out a portion. The table includes around 200,000 clones, roughly three quarters detected once. Sequencing was done on a sample of peripheral blood. These receptors were obtained from a woman aged 40 to 55 with COVID-19, enrolled during active disease.

The gene calls are TRBV5-1 and TRBJ2-1, with 12 bases aligning to TRBD2. This CDR3 region has 15 residues. Germline CDR1 and CDR2: SGHRS and YFSETQ. V gave up 5 bases and J gave up 7 bases; unmatched junction bases: 7. This CDR3 reads CASSPSGGALNEQFF. Written as DNA, the CDR3 is TGCGCCAGCAGTCCTAGCGGGGGGGCTCTTAATGAGCAGTTCTTC.

The chain uses TRBV7-9 and TRBJ1-3, with 8 nucleotides matching TRBD1. Germline-derived CDR1 and CDR2 are SEHNR and FQNEAQ (reference sequence). Trimming cost V 5 bases and J 7 bases; bases outside gene matches: 10. The CDR3 consists of 15 residues. CDR3 DNA sequence: TGTGCCAGCAGCCGTACGGGACAGGTCTCGAACACCATATATTTT. It translates to CASSRTGQVSNTIYF.

The chain employs TRBV6-6 and TRBJ1-5; D is uncertain. Germline V lookup: CDR1 MNHNY, CDR2 SVGAGI (reference sequence). V lost 6 bases and J 7 bases, leaving 16 bases between the germline ends. This CDR3 comprises 14 residues. The DNA for the CDR3 is TGTGCCAGCAGAATCGGCAATGGAGTCCAGCCCCAGCATTTT. It translates to CASRIGNGVQPQHF.

This chain links TRBV6-5 with TRBJ1-1; D possibly corresponds to TRBD1 (5 bases). The germline CDR1 and CDR2 sequences are MNHEY and SVGAGI. Trimming took 7 bases from V and 6 from J, leaving 15 bases between them. The CDR3 sequence is 13 residues long. The CDR3 DNA reads as TGTGCCAGCACCGACAGTGCCTTGGCTGAAGCTTTCTTT. Translating it yields CASTDSALAEAFF.

V usage is TRBV7-9 and J usage is TRBJ2-7, with D perhaps matching TRBD2 (6 bases). Trimming took off 4 bases at V and 6 bases at J, with 13 bases between the two ends. Germline values: CDR1 SEHNR, CDR2 FQNEAQ (reference sequence). The CDR3 sequence is 13 residues long. DNA of the CDR3: TGTGCCAGCAGCTACCTCGGGGGAAGCGAGCAGTACTTC. Translating it yields CASSYLGGSEQYF.

This clone was recorded once. The genes are TRBV7-3 and TRBJ2-5; TRBD2 aligns across 8 bases. The junction had 13 bases not matched to a gene; V was cut back by 8 bases and J by 8 bases. Germline CDR1 is SGHTA and CDR2 is FQGTGA. This CDR3 spans 14 amino acids. The CDR3: CASQLSGTSGTQYF. DNA of the CDR3: TGTGCCAGCCAACTTTCCGGGACTAGTGGTACCCAGTACTTC.

The CDR3 DNA reads as TGTGCCAGCAGCTTAATCCCCCTAGCGGGAGCCTACGAGCAGTACTTC. Protein sequence: CASSLIPLAGAYEQYF. The rearrangement uses TRBV7-2 and TRBJ2-7, with 10 bases matching TRBD2. The V gene's germline CDR1 is SGHTA and CDR2 FQGNSA. The CDR3 has 16 amino acids. Trimming took 2 bases from V and 2 from J; bases not matched to a gene: 6.

The genes are TRBV7-2 and TRBJ1-1, with D perhaps matching TRBD1 (5 bases). Germline V gene lookup returns CDR1 SGHTA and CDR2 FQGNSA. The CDR3 spans 15 residues. Trimming pared 5 bases from V and 4 bases from J, leaving 17 bases between. Here the CDR3 reads CASSPGAESLTEAFF. Written as DNA, the CDR3 is TGTGCCAGCAGCCCTGGGGCGGAGTCGCTCACTGAAGCTTTCTTT.

J is TRBJ1-5 and V is TRBV7-6, with TRBD1 as a possible D gene (5 bases). Trimming stripped 2 bases from V and 0 bases from J, with 8 bases between. Germline assignment: CDR1 SGHVS and CDR2 FNYEAQ. CDR3 length equals 15 residues. The chain's CDR3 is CASSLSGNSNQPQHF. DNA of the CDR3: TGTGCCAGCAGCTTATCAGGGAATAGCAATCAGCCCCAGCATTTT. Combining the CDR3 with reference TRBV7-6 and TRBJ1-5 gives the whole variable domain GAGVSQSPRYKVTKRGQDVALRCDPISGHVSLYWYRQALGQGPEFLTYFNYEAQQDKSGLPNDRFSAERPEGSISTLTIQRTEQRDSAMYRCASSLSGNSNQPQHFGDGTRLSIL.

A single count supports this clone. The gene calls are TRBV5-1 and TRBJ2-5, with 9 bases aligning to TRBD1. J gave up 4 bases and V 0 bases, and 4 bases lay outside the gene matches. From germline, CDR1 is SGHRS and CDR2 YFSETQ. This CDR3 comprises 15 residues. CDR3 nucleotides: TGCGCCAGCAGCTTGGATGGGACAGGGCTAGAGACCCAGTACTTC. It is translated as CASSLDGTGLETQYF.

The gene calls are TRBV4-3 and TRBJ1-3; TRBD1 matches at 11 bases. The germline gives CDR1 LGHNA, CDR2 YSLEER. CDR3 length: 16 residues. After removal of 5 bases from V and 1 base from J, the junction contained 4 bases not matched to a gene. The CDR3 DNA reads TGCGCCAGCAGCAGGGACAGGGGGGTTTCTGGAAACACCATATATTTT. This sequence encodes CASSRDRGVSGNTIYF.

The chain's CDR3 is CASWDPGHFFGNSPLHF. The CDR3 nucleotides are TGTGCCAGCTGGGATCCGGGACATTTTTTTGGGAATTCACCCCTCCACTTT. The V call is TRBV2, the J call TRBJ1-6; the D gene is possibly TRBD1 (6 bases). V lost 8 bases to trimming and J lost 7 bases, with 24 bases between them. The CDR3 is 17 residues long. Germline V lookup: CDR1 SNHLY, CDR2 FYNNEI.

The rearrangement uses TRBV19 and TRBJ2-7; weak D call: TRBD2 (6 bases). Looked up from germline, CDR1 is LNHDA and CDR2 is SQIVND (reference sequence). The V end lost 6 bases, the J end lost 4 bases, and 13 bases lay between the germline ends. This CDR3 spans 13 amino acids. The CDR3 nucleotides are TGTGCCAGTAGAGCATCGGGGGATTACGAGCAGTACTTC. Protein product: CASRASGDYEQYF.

V usage is TRBV29-1 and J usage is TRBJ1-3; no firm D call. The CDR3 is made up of 15 amino acids. Trimming took off 0 bases at V and 6 bases at J, with 15 bases between the two ends. CDR1 and CDR2 from the germline V gene are SQVTM and ANQGSEA. The CDR3 protein is CSVEDSGEQTNTIYF. The CDR3 bases are TGCAGCGTTGAAGATTCTGGAGAACAAACAAACACCATATATTTT.

The chain employs TRBV19 and TRBJ2-3; D gene uncertain. The germline V and J ends were trimmed by 1 base and 0 bases, with 2 bases remaining between them. The length of the CDR3 is 13 residues. Germline V lookup: CDR1 LNHDA, CDR2 SQIVND (reference sequence). CDR3 coding DNA: TGTGCCAGTAGTATAGCGAGCACAGATACGCAGTATTTT. Its translation: CASSIASTDTQYF.

The chain is built from TRBV6-6 and TRBJ2-7; 8 bases fit TRBD2. The V and J ends lost 6 bases and 0 bases, in that order; junction bases with no gene match: 7. Germline assignment: CDR1 MNHNY and CDR2 SVGAGI (reference sequence). CDR3 length: 15 amino acids. The CDR3 loop reads CASRSERGSSYEQYF. CDR3 in DNA: TGTGCCAGCAGGTCTGAGCGGGGGAGCTCCTACGAGCAGTACTTC.

V gene TRBV2 combines with J gene TRBJ2-7, with 9 bases matching TRBD2. Germline CDR1 is SNHLY and CDR2 is FYNNEI. V shed 4 bases, J shed 3 bases, and the junction held 7 bases outside the gene matches. The CDR3 extends over 15 amino acids. CDR3 protein: CASSAKGLAHYEQYF. The CDR3 bases are TGTGCCAGCAGTGCGAAGGGACTAGCCCACTACGAGCAGTACTTC.

V gene TRBV10-3 combines with J gene TRBJ1-5; D remains ambiguous. Germline CDR1 is ENHRY and CDR2 is SYGVKD. The CDR3 consists of 13 residues. V shed 3 bases and J shed 5 bases, with 8 bases lying between them. The CDR3 sequence: CAISEGRDQPQHF. The CDR3 DNA sequence: TGTGCCATCAGTGAAGGTCGGGATCAGCCCCAGCATTTT.

The chain has TRBV5-1 and TRBJ1-6; 7 bases line up with TRBD1. CDR1 and CDR2 (germline): SGHRS, YFSETQ. Trimming took 4 bases from V and 9 from J; bases not matched to a gene: 7. The CDR3 is 14 amino acids. The CDR3 DNA reads TGCGCCAGCAGCATCGGACAGGCGGCTTCACCCCTCCACTTT. This translates into CASSIGQAASPLHF. Filled out from reference TRBV5-1 and TRBJ1-6, the complete variable domain reads KAGVTQTPRYLIKTRGQQVTLSCSPISGHRSVSWYQQTPGQGLQFLFEYFSETQRNKGNFPGRFSGRQFSNSRSEMNVSTLELGDSALYLCASSIGQAASPLHFGNGTRLTVT.

V and J are TRBV5-1 and TRBJ2-5, with TRBD1 matching over 8 bases. The CDR3 covers 14 residues. V shed 1 base, J shed 4 bases, and the junction held 3 bases outside the gene matches. Germline CDR1 SGHRS, CDR2 YFSETQ. The CDR3 here is CASSLTGGGETQYF. The CDR3 bases are TGCGCCAGCAGCTTGACAGGGGGAGGAGAGACCCAGTACTTC. The whole variable domain, remainder taken from reference TRBV5-1 and TRBJ2-5, is KAGVTQTPRYLIKTRGQQVTLSCSPISGHRSVSWYQQTPGQGLQFLFEYFSETQRNKGNFPGRFSGRQFSNSRSEMNVSTLELGDSALYLCASSLTGGGETQYFGPGTRLLVL.

This chain uses TRBV6-1 with TRBJ2-7, with a weak D call TRBD2 (5 bases). CDR3 length equals 14 residues. V was trimmed by 3 bases and J by 1 base, leaving 10 bases between them. Looked up from germline, CDR1 is MNHNS and CDR2 is SASEGT. The CDR3 protein is CASSEILESYEQYF. In DNA, the CDR3 is TGTGCCAGCAGTGAGATACTAGAATCCTACGAGCAGTACTTC.

The sample holds one count of this clone. The rearrangement joins TRBV3-1 (or the pseudogene TRBV3-2) to TRBJ2-7; 7 bases line up with TRBD1. V trimming: 4 bases; J trimming: 7 bases; junction bases outside the gene matches: 7. There are 13 residues in the CDR3. Looked up from germline, CDR1 is LGHDT and CDR2 is YNNKEL (reference sequence). CDR3: CASSPGTAREQYF. Written as DNA, the CDR3 is TGTGCCAGCAGCCCAGGGACAGCGCGGGAGCAGTACTTC.